A selection of T cell receptor beta chains follows, all from one sample in a study of T cell responses to AZD1222 COVID-19 vaccine. Sequencing was performed with immunoSEQ multiplex PCR; in TCRdb, only in-frame clones are kept and a portion is missing. This table has 150,000 to 200,000 clones, roughly 90% appearing once. Sequenced here: peripheral blood, sampled on day 0 of AZD1222 vaccination. The receptor source for this set is an adult in good health. Both conserved end residues are trimmed from each CDR3. Each record gives: CDR3 length, V gene, CDR3 protein.

15	TRBV5-1	ASSVRRGQIRGETQY
12	TRBV28	ASSSGQSSYEQY
15	TRBV6-2/TRBV6-3	ASSPGHIHYSNQPQH
12	TRBV5-1	ASNDRGENYEQY
11	TRBV18	ASSLKRNTEAF
13	TRBV4-3	ASSQALAGNNEQF
12	TRBV19	ASSIAGFTTEAF
8	TRBV7-2	AVGAGEQY
13	TRBV6-2/TRBV6-3	ASSYSTSGTYEQY
14	TRBV5-5	ASSPAPGLRMSWYT
14	TRBV10-2	ASSGLAGPSTDTQY
12	TRBV6-5	ASSYSRSARGYT
13	TRBV19	ASSIERRTPYEQY
12	TRBV7-9	ASSYRDPSYEQY
10	TRBV24-1	ATGGLDNEQF
12	TRBV18	ASSGDSTNYGYT
11	TRBV18	ASSPGPNQPQH
11	TRBV12-5	ASGFGSGTEAF
11	TRBV27	ATWDYGTDTQY
12	TRBV27	ASSLSPGYSEAF
13	TRBV5-4	ASSLGGQDNSPLH
9	TRBV28	ASRSRDRVF
12	TRBV14	ASSQVAVNYGYT
11	TRBV30	AWSQDSNQPQH
12	TRBV6-5	ASSQGGGPYGYT
14	TRBV28	ASRPTGLNPVYGYT
13	TRBV28	ASSLGWGKNQPQH
12	TRBV6-6	ASSYSDRVLTQY
13	TRBV28	ASSLYGEGNYGYT
14	TRBV15	ATSNEPTGHARAQH
13	TRBV24-1	ATSDFSRGGGEQF
11	TRBV29-1	SVQTGGHQPQH
11	TRBV27	ASSSLTGSRQY
13	TRBV18	ASSGGTFPNYGYT
12	TRBV14	ASSPRDKYYEQY
14	TRBV3-1/TRBV3-2	ASGASSRGLRETQY
13	TRBV5-1	ASRIGQGGADTQY
14	TRBV5-4	ASSPGLGQGIETQY
11	TRBV29-1	STGTAYSYEQY
10	TRBV29-1	SAFWGGSGYT
11	TRBV14	ASSQQGNTEAF
14	TRBV4-1	ASSQSPGQGMTEAF
13	TRBV6-2/TRBV6-3	ASSYPRSGTPEAF
10	TRBV24-1	ATLDPYGGYT
12	TRBV3-1/TRBV3-2	ASRQEAQSSPLH
11	TRBV12-3/TRBV12-4	ASSLGTVNEQF
13	TRBV28	ASYPIGHTNTEAF
14	TRBV11-3	ASSLYHQVANTEAF
14	TRBV18	ASSLQDRVAMNGYT